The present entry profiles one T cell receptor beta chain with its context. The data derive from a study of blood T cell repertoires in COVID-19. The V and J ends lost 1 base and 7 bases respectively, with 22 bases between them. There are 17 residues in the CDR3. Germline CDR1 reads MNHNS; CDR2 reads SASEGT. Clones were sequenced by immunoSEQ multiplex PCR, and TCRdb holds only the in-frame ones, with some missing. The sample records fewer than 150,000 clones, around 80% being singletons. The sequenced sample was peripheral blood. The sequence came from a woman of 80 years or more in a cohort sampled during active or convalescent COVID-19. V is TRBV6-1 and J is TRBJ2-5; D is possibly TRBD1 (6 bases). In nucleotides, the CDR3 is TGTGCCAGCAGTGAAGTCCCAATAATTACAGGGTTTGGGACCCAGTACTTC. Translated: CASSEVPIITGFGTQYF.